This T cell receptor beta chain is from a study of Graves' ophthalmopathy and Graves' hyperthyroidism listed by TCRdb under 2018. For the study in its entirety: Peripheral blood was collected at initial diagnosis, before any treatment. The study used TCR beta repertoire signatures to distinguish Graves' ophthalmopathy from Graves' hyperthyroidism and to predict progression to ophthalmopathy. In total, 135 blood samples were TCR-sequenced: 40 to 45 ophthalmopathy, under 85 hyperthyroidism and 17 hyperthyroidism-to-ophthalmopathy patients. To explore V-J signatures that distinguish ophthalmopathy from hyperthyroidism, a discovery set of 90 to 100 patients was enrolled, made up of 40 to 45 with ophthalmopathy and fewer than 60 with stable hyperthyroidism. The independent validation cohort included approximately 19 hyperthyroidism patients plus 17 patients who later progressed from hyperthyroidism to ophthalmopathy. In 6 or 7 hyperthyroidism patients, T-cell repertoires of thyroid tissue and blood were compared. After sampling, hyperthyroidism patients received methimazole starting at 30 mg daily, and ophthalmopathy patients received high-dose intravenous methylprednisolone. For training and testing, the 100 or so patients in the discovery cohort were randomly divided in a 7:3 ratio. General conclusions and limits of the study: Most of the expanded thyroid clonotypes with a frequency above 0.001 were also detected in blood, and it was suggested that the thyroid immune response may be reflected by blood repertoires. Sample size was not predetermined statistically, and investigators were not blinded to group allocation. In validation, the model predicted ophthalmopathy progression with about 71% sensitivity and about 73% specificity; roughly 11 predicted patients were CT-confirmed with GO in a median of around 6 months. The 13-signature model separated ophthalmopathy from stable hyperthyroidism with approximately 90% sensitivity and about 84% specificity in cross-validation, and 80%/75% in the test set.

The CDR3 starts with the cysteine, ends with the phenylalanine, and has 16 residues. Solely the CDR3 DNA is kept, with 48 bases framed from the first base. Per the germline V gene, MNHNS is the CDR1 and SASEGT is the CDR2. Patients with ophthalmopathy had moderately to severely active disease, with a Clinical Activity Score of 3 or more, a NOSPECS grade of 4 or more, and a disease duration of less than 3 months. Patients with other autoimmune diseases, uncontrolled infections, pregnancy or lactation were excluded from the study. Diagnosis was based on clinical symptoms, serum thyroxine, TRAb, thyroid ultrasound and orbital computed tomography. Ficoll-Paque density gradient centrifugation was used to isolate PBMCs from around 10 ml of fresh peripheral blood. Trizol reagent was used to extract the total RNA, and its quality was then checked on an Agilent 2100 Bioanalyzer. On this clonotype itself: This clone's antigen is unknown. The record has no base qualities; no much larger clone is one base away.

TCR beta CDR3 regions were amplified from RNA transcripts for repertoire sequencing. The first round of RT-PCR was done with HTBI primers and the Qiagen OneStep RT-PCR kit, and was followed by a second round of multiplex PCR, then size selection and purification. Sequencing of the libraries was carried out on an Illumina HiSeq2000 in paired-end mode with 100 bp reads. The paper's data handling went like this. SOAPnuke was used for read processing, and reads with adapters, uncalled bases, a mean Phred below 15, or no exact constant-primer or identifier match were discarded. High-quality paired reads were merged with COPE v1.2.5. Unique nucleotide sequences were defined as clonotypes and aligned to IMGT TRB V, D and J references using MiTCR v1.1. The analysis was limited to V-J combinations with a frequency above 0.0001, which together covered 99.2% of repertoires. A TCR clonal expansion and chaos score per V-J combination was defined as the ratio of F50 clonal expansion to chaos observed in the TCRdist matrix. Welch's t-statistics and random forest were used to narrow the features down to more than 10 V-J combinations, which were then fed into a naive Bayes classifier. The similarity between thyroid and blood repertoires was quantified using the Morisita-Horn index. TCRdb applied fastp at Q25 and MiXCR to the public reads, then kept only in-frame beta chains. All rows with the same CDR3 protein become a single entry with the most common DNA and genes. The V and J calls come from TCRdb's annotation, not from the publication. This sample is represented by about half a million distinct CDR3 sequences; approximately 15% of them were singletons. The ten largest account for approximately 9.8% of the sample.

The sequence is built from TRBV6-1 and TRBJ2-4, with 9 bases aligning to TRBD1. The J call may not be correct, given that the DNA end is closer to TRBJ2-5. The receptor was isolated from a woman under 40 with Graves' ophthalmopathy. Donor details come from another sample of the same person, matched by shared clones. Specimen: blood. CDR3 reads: CASSDPGTGSEKTQYF. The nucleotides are TGTGCCAGCAGCGATCCCGGGACAGGGAGCGAAAAGACCCAGTACTTC.